This TCR beta chain was captured in a study of blood T cells in healthy people across ages. Study observations and caveats: With age, beta diversity per million T cells declined roughly linearly, significantly by roughly 40. Strong correlation linked observed beta diversity and percent naive T cells.

A word on this clonotype: Its antigen remains unidentified.

Donor samples were obtained from healthy Caucasian individuals from Russia, aged 6 to 90. Per sample, extraction of total RNA gave at least 6 micrograms in every case. Germline V gene data show CDR1 as LGHNA and CDR2 as YSLEER. The CDR3 spans 16 residues. The V end lost 5 bases, the J end lost 1 base, and 17 bases lay between the germline ends. A second PCR, run for roughly 7 to 11 cycles, used a sample-barcoded 5' primer plus a J-beta primer mix. TCRdb reprocessed the 5' RACE reads with MiXCR, giving one entry per CDR3 protein. This table has around 1,600,000 distinct CDR3 sequences, approximately 39% appearing once.

The sample was blood. The rearrangement joins TRBV4-3 to TRBJ1-1, with D perhaps matching TRBD1 (5 bases). The TCR sequence derives from a woman aged 18-29 years in good health. The CDR3 DNA reads TGCGCCAGCAGCAAGGACATAGGACAAAGGAACACTGAAGCTTTCTTT. Encoded protein: CASSKDIGQRNTEAFF.